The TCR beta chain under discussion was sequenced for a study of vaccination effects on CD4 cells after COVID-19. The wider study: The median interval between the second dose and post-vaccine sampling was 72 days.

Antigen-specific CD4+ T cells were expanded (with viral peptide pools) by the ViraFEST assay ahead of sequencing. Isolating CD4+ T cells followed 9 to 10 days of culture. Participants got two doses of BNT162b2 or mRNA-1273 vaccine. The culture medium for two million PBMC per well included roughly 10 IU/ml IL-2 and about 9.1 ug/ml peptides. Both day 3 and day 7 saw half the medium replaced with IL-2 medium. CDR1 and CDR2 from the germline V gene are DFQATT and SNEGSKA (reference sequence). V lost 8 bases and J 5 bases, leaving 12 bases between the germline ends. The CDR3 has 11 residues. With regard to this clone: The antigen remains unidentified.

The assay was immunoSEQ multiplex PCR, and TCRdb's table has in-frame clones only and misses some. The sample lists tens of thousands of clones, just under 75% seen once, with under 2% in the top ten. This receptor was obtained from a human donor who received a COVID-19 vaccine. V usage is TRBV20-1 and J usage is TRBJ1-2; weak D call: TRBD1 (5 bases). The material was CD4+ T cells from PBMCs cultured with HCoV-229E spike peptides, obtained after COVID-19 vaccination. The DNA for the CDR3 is TGCAGTTCCCCGGGACTTTATGGCTACACCTTC. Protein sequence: CSSPGLYGYTF.